The clone carrying this TCR beta chain was observed a few times. Its antigen remains unknown. These data come from a study of T cells in Graves' hyperthyroidism and ophthalmopathy. Study-wide results and limits: The majority of expanded thyroid clonotypes above 0.001 also appeared in blood. Model-based prediction identified ophthalmopathy a median around seven months prior to its onset.

Trimming stripped 10 bases from V and 0 bases from J, with 13 bases between. Per germline, CDR1 SNHLY and CDR2 FYNNEI. This CDR3 region has 13 residues. What was amplified from RNA transcripts were TCR beta CDR3 regions. The TCR CDR3 was amplified in a first-round RT-PCR using the HTBI primer set. TCRdb called the multiplex PCR reads again in MiXCR, with one record for every CDR3 protein. The data show around 600,000 distinct CDR3 sequences, approximately 42% seen once. Patients showing uncontrolled infection, other autoimmune disease, pregnancy or lactation were ineligible. Thyroid ultrasound and orbital computed tomography, with clinical symptoms and serum thyroxine and TRAb, informed diagnoses.

The rearrangement joins TRBV2 to TRBJ2-7; TRBD2 is a possible D gene (5 bases). The sequenced sample consisted of peripheral blood or thyroid tissue (not recorded which). The source is an adult man with Graves' disease, either hyperthyroidism or ophthalmopathy (not recorded which). As DNA, the CDR3 is TGTGCCACCACCCCCGGGGTCTCCTACGAGCAGTACTTC. It yields the protein CATTPGVSYEQYF.